Shown below are 19 T cell receptor beta chains from a single sample sequenced in a study of neurological immune-mediated disorders. MiXCR, applied by TCRdb to the 5' RACE reads, yields one record per CDR3 protein. The sample lists tens of thousands of distinct CDR3 sequences, approximately 2.4% occurring once. Sequenced sample: PBMCs. The receptors were gathered from a man between 45 and 60 years old with multiple sclerosis.

This clonotype was seen ten or more times. The CDR3 sequence: CSVEFNGYNEQFF. DNA for the CDR3: TGCAGCGTTGAATTTAACGGATACAATGAGCAGTTCTTC. The rearrangement joins TRBV29-1 to TRBJ2-1; D is ambiguous. The germline gives CDR1 SQVTM, CDR2 ANQGSEA. The CDR3 consists of 13 residues. V dropped 2 bases and J dropped 4 bases, with 9 bases sitting between them.

This clonotype was recorded many times. The chain links TRBV20-1 to TRBJ2-1; D perhaps matches TRBD1 (6 bases). V lost 2 bases to trimming and J lost 6 bases, with 17 bases between them. Germline V gene sequence: CDR1 DFQATT, CDR2 SNEGSKA (reference sequence). The CDR3 covers 15 residues. The CDR3 loop reads CSARHNRVSSNEQFF. CDR3 DNA sequence: TGCAGTGCTAGACACAACAGGGTTTCAAGCAATGAGCAGTTCTTC.

The table lists this clonotype with many counts. The V call is TRBV9, the J call TRBJ1-3; possible D gene TRBD1, 5 bases. CDR1 SGDLS and CDR2 YYNGEE come from the germline V gene. The CDR3 is made up of 15 amino acids. The V end was cut by 0 bases, the J end by 2 bases, with 9 bases between. The DNA of the CDR3 is TGTGCCAGCAGCGTAGCAGGGAACGCTGGAAACACCATATATTTT. Translating it yields CASSVAGNAGNTIYF.

This clonotype was observed at least ten times. This sequence joins TRBV5-1 and TRBJ1-1; TRBD1 aligns across 7 bases. The length of the CDR3 is 13 residues. Germline CDR1 is SGHRS and CDR2 is YFSETQ. Trimming removed 0 bases from V and 8 bases from J; junction bases left unmatched: 4. The DNA for the CDR3 is TGCGCCAGCAGCTTGGCGGGGACAGAAGAAGCTTTCTTT. It encodes CASSLAGTEEAFF.

This clonotype was detected ten times or more. This sequence joins TRBV5-1 and TRBJ1-1; D is uncertain. Trimming took off 4 bases at V and 5 bases at J, with 6 bases between the two ends. The germline CDR1 and CDR2 sequences are SGHRS and YFSETQ. The CDR3 is 11 residues long. The DNA for the CDR3 is TGCGCCAGCAGCGCGCGGACTGAAGCTTTCTTT. Translation gives CASSARTEAFF.

The sample holds many counts of this clonotype. The chain couples TRBV7-2 to TRBJ2-3; the match to TRBD1 covers 7 bases. After removal of 6 bases from V and 2 bases from J, the junction contained 5 bases not matched to a gene. The CDR3 is 14 residues long. CDR1 is SGHTA, CDR2 FQGNSA, per germline. Here the CDR3 reads CASRPGQFTDTQYF. CDR3 in DNA: TGTGCCAGCAGACCGGGACAGTTCACAGATACGCAGTATTTT.

This clonotype was detected many times. The V gene is TRBV18, the J gene TRBJ1-1; TRBD1 aligns across 8 bases. The CDR3 consists of 16 residues. V trimming: 3 bases; J trimming: 1 base; junction bases outside the gene matches: 7. CDR1 is KGHSH and CDR2 is LQKENI in the germline V gene. CDR3 loop: CASSPDRVGSNTEAFF. The CDR3, as DNA: TGTGCCAGCTCACCGGACAGGGTAGGGTCGAACACTGAAGCTTTCTTT. Together with reference TRBV18 and TRBJ1-1, the CDR3 gives the full variable domain: NAGVMQNPRHLVRRRGQEARLRCSPMKGHSHVYWYRQLPEEGLKFMVYLQKENIIDESGMPKERFSAEFPKEGPSILRIQQVVRGDSAAYFCASSPDRVGSNTEAFFGQGTRLTVV.

By share, this clonotype ranks as medium-sized. The rearrangement links TRBV20-1 to TRBJ1-2; D unresolved. Germline V CDR1 and CDR2: DFQATT, SNEGSKA (reference sequence). V was trimmed by 2 bases and J by 4 bases, leaving 8 bases between them. The CDR3 is made up of 12 amino acids. CDR3 in amino acids: CSARSRTYGYTF. The CDR3 coding sequence is TGCAGTGCTAGATCCAGGACCTATGGCTACACCTTC.

This clonotype occurred many times. The rearrangement uses TRBV11-2 and TRBJ2-5; D is possibly TRBD1 or TRBD2 (7 bases each). The CDR3 runs 17 residues. Germline-derived CDR1 and CDR2 are SGHAT and FQNNGV. V lost 6 bases to trimming and J lost 4 bases, with 24 bases between them. The CDR3 loop is CASRLGRGRGLLETQYF. Written as DNA, the CDR3 is TGTGCCAGCAGACTAGGGAGGGGCAGGGGGTTGTTAGAGACCCAGTACTTC.

This clonotype appeared many times. This chain uses TRBV27 with TRBJ2-7; D possibly matches TRBD1 or TRBD2 (6 bases each). The CDR3 has 14 residues. Trimming shortened V by 3 bases and J by 2 bases, and 11 bases separated the two germline ends. Germline CDR1 MNHEY, CDR2 SMNVEV (reference sequence). CDR3 sequence reads: CASSLGGKPYEQYF. The CDR3 DNA reads as TGTGCCAGCAGTTTGGGGGGCAAGCCCTACGAGCAGTACTTC.

This clonotype was detected ten times or more. The V gene is TRBV5-1, the J gene TRBJ2-7, with a tentative D call TRBD1 (5 bases). This CDR3 is built from 14 residues. Germline V gene lookup returns CDR1 SGHRS and CDR2 YFSETQ. V was shortened by 0 bases and J by 3 bases, with 10 bases between the two germline ends. CDR3 nucleotides: TGCGCCAGCAGCTTGGATGGGGCCTTCTACGAGCAGTACTTC. The encoded protein is CASSLDGAFYEQYF.

This clonotype was counted at least ten times. The chain links TRBV9 to TRBJ2-1; 10 bases align to TRBD1. CDR1 is SGDLS, CDR2 YYNGEE, per germline. V shed 4 bases and J 5 bases; nucleotides not matched to a gene: 9. The CDR3 extends over 16 amino acids. Here the CDR3 reads CASSPAGTGDHNEQFF. DNA of the CDR3: TGTGCCAGCAGCCCTGCTGGGACAGGGGACCACAATGAGCAGTTCTTC.

The table lists this clonotype with many counts. The chain carries TRBV5-1 and TRBJ2-2; D might be TRBD1 or TRBD2, each matching 5 bases. Per germline, CDR1 SGHRS and CDR2 YFSETQ. The CDR3 covers 16 residues. Trimming shortened V by 1 base and J by 5 bases, and 15 bases separated the two germline ends. Here the CDR3 reads CASSLSTGAATGELFF. CDR3 DNA: TGCGCCAGCAGCTTGTCGACCGGGGCCGCAACCGGGGAGCTGTTTTTT.

V gene TRBV7-2 combines with J gene TRBJ2-7; 8 bases agree with TRBD1. Trimming cost V 5 bases and J 2 bases; bases outside gene matches: 5. This CDR3 comprises 14 residues. Germline loops: CDR1 SGHTA, CDR2 FQGNSA. CDR3: CASSRDRRTYEQYF. CDR3 nucleotides: TGTGCCAGCAGCAGGGACAGGCGGACCTACGAGCAGTACTTC. Full variable domain (outside the CDR3, taken from reference TRBV7-2 and TRBJ2-7): GAGVSQSPSNKVTEKGKDVELRCDPISGHTALYWYRQSLGQGLEFLIYFQGNSAPDKSGLPSDRFSAERTGGSVSTLTIQRTQQEDSAVYLCASSRDRRTYEQYFGPGTRLTVT.

V and J are TRBV27 and TRBJ2-1, with D unresolved. The germline CDR1 and CDR2 sequences are MNHEY and SMNVEV (reference sequence). V was trimmed by 4 bases and J by 9 bases, leaving 13 bases between them. The length of the CDR3 is 13 residues. In DNA, the CDR3 is TGTGCCAGCAGTTCCGGGCCGGGTGGTGAGCAGTTCTTC. It translates to CASSSGPGGEQFF.

This clonotype was seen at least ten times. The junction departs from germline at one end; a sequencing error may be responsible. The chain couples TRBV2 to TRBJ1-5; D is perhaps TRBD1 (5 bases). The CDR3 is made up of 15 amino acids. In germline, CDR1 is SNHLY, CDR2 FYNNEI. The CDR3 sequence is CASSEEGAGGQPQNF. The DNA for the CDR3 is TGTGCCAGCAGTGAAGAAGGGGCTGGCGGTCAGCCCCAGAATTTT.

This clonotype was recorded many times. This chain joins TRBV12-3 or TRBV12-4 and TRBJ1-1, with unresolved D. This CDR3 is 15 amino acids long. Trimming shortened V by 2 bases and J by 0 bases, and 10 bases separated the two germline ends. For the CDR3, the DNA is TGTGCCAGCAGTTTATTTACGGCTCTGAACACTGAAGCTTTCTTT. Translating it yields CASSLFTALNTEAFF.

This clonotype was seen repeatedly, ten times or more. The genes are TRBV15 and TRBJ2-7; TRBD1 matches 7 bases. Germline V lookup: CDR1 LNHNV, CDR2 YYDKDF (reference sequence). V shed 5 bases, J shed 4 bases, and the junction held 14 bases outside the gene matches. The CDR3 spans 16 residues. The CDR3 reads CATSSLGTAQTYEQYF. The CDR3 DNA is TGTGCCACCAGCTCCCTAGGGACAGCACAGACTTACGAGCAGTACTTC. Drawing the rest from reference TRBV15 and TRBJ2-7, the complete variable domain is DAMVIQNPRYQVTQFGKPVTLSCSQTLNHNVMYWYQQKSSQAPKLLFHYYDKDFNNEADTPDNFQSRRPNTSFCFLDIRSPGLGDTAMYLCATSSLGTAQTYEQYFGPGTRLTVT.

This clonotype appeared many times. J is TRBJ2-7 and V is TRBV20-1; D may be TRBD1 or TRBD2 (5 bases each). This CDR3 region has 15 residues. CDR1 is DFQATT, CDR2 SNEGSKA, per germline (reference sequence). The germline V and J ends were trimmed by 6 bases and 0 bases, with 18 bases remaining between them. For the CDR3, the DNA is TGCAGTGCCCTGCCGGGGCGGGCAAGCTCCTACGAGCAGTACTTC. Protein sequence: CSALPGRASSYEQYF.